The entry below gives a single T cell receptor beta chain sequence along with its context. Its matching antigen is unknown. Primers included in the PCR were 60 Vbeta and 13 Jbeta primers. The table came from immunoSEQ multiplex PCR; TCRdb's copy has only in-frame clones and leaves some out. Of approximately 150,000 clones in the sample, 55% to 80% were seen once. This specimen belongs to a study of cytomegalovirus exposure and HLA in healthy donors. Findings and caveats of the study: In a later analysis, several top co-occurrence clusters appeared linked to parvovirus B19, influenza, CMV and Epstein-Barr virus. Accurate prediction of HLA-A and HLA-B alleles (for most subjects) was reportedly achieved from TCR beta sequences. Prior analysis indicated that the majority of TCR beta V segments exhibited productivity approximately 87% or approximately 30% of the time.

Germline V gene lookup returns CDR1 SGHTA and CDR2 FQGNSA. The CDR3 spans 14 residues. V was cut by 3 bases and J by 2 bases, with 10 bases left in between. The sequence derives from a woman in her sixties or seventies in good health and CMV-seropositive. Sequencing input: PBMCs. This chain joins TRBV7-2 and TRBJ2-5, with D uncertain. CDR3 coding DNA: TGTGCCAGCAGCTTGTATATCAGTCAAGAGACCCAGTACTTC. The encoded protein is CASSLYISQETQYF. Filled out from reference TRBV7-2 and TRBJ2-5, the complete variable domain reads GAGVSQSPSNKVTEKGKDVELRCDPISGHTALYWYRQSLGQGLEFLIYFQGNSAPDKSGLPSDRFSAERTGGSVSTLTIQRTQQEDSAVYLCASSLYISQETQYFGPGTRLLVL.